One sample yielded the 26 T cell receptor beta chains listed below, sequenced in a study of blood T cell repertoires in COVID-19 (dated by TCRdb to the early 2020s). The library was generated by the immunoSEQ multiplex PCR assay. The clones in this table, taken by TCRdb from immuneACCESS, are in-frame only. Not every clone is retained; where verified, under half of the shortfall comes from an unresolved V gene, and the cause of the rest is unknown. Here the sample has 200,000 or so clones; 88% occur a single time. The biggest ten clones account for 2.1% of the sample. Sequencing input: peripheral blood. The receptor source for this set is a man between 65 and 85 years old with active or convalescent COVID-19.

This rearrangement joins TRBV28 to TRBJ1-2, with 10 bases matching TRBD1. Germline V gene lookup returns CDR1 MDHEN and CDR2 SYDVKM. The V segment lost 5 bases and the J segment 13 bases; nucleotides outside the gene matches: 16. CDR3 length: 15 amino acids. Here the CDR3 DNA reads TGTGCCAGCAGTCGGATTACGACGGGACAGGGGATTTTCACCTTC. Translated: CASSRITTGQGIFTF.

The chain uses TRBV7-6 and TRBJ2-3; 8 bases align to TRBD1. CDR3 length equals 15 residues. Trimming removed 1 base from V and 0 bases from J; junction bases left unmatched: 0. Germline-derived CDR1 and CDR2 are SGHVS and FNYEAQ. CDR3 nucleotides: TGTGCCAGCAGCTTAGGGACAGGGAGCACAGATACGCAGTATTTT. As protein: CASSLGTGSTDTQYF.

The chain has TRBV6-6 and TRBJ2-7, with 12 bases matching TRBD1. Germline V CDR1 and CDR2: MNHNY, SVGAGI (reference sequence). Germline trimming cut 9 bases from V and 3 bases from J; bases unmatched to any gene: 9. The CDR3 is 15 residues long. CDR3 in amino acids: CASGDRGPGGYEQYF. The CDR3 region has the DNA TGTGCCAGTGGGGACAGGGGGCCGGGGGGCTACGAGCAGTACTTC.

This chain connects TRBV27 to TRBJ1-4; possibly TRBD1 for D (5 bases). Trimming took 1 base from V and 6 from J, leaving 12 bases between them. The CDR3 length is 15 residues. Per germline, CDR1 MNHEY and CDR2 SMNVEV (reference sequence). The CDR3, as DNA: TGTGCCAGCAGTTTATTGGGCAGGGATGATGAAAAACTGTTTTTT. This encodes CASSLLGRDDEKLFF.

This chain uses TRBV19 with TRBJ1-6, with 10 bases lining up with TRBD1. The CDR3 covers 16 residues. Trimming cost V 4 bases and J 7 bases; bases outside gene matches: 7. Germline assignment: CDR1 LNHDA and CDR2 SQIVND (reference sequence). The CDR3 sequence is CASSRRTGGENSPLHF. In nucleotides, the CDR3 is TGTGCCAGTAGTAGAAGGACAGGGGGTGAGAATTCACCCCTCCACTTT.

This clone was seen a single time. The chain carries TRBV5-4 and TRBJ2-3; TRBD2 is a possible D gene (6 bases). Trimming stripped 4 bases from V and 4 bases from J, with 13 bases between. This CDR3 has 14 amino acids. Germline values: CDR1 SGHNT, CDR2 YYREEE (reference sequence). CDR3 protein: CASSIREPADTQYF. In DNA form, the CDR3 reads TGTGCCAGCAGCATCCGGGAGCCAGCAGATACGCAGTATTTT. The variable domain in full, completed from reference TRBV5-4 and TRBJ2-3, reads ETGVTQSPTHLIKTRGQQVTLRCSSQSGHNTVSWYQQALGQGPQFIFQYYREEENGRGNFPPRFSGLQFPNYSSELNVNALELDDSALYLCASSIREPADTQYFGPGTRLTVL.

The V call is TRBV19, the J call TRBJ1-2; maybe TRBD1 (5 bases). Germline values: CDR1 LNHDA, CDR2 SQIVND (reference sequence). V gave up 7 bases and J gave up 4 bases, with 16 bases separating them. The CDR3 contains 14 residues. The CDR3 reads CASTPTPGPYGYTF. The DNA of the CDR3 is TGTGCCAGTACCCCAACCCCAGGGCCCTATGGCTACACCTTC. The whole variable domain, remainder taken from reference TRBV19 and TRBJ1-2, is DGGITQSPKYLFRKEGQNVTLSCEQNLNHDAMYWYRQDPGQGLRLIYYSQIVNDFQKGDIAEGYSVSREKKESFPLTVTSAQKNPTAFYLCASTPTPGPYGYTFGSGTRLTVV.

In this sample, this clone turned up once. The CDR3 reads CASKITPPLGYNEQFF. The CDR3, as DNA: TGTGCCAGCAAGATAACTCCCCCACTAGGATACAATGAGCAGTTCTTC. The V gene is TRBV5-4, the J gene TRBJ2-1, with D possibly TRBD2 on 5 matching bases. V was clipped by 6 bases and J by 4 bases, with 20 bases between them. Per the germline V gene, CDR1 is SGHNT and CDR2 is YYREEE (reference sequence). There are 16 residues in the CDR3.

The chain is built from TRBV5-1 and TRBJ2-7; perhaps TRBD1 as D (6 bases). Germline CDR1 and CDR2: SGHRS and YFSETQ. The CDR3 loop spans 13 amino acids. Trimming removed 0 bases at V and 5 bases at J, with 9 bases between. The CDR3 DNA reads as TGCGCCAGCAGCTTGGGAGGGGGTAACGAGCAGTACTTC. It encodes CASSLGGGNEQYF.

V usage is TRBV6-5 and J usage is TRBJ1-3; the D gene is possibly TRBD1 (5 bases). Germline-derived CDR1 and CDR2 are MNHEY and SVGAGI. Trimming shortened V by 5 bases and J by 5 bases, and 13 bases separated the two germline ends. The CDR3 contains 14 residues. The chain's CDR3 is CASSPRGGRNTIYF. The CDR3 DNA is TGTGCCAGCAGTCCCCGGGGGGGGAGAAACACCATATATTTT.

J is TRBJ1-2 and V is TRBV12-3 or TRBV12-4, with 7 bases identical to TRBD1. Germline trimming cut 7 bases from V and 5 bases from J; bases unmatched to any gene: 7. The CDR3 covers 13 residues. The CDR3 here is CASTVDREYGYTF. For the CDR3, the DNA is TGTGCCAGCACCGTCGACAGGGAATATGGCTACACCTTC.

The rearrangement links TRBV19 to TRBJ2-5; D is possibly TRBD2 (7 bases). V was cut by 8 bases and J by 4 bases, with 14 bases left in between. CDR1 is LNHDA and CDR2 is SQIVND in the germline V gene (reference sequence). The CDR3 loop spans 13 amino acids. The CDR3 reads CASGGAIGETQYF. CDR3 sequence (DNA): TGTGCCAGTGGGGGGGCCATCGGAGAGACCCAGTACTTC. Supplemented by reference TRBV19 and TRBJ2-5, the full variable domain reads DGGITQSPKYLFRKEGQNVTLSCEQNLNHDAMYWYRQDPGQGLRLIYYSQIVNDFQKGDIAEGYSVSREKKESFPLTVTSAQKNPTAFYLCASGGAIGETQYFGPGTRLLVL.

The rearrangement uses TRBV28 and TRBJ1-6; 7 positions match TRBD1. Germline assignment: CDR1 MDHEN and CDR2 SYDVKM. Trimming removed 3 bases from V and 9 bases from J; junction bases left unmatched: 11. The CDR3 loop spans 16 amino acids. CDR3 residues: CASSLGSPGGSSPLHF. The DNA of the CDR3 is TGTGCCAGCAGTTTGGGGTCCCCAGGGGGTAGTTCACCCCTCCACTTT.

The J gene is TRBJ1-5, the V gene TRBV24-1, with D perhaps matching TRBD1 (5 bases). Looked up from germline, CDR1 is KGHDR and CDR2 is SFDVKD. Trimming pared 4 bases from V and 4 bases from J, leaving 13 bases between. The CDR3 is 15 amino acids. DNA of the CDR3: TGTGCCACCAGTGACCCTGTGGGGGGGAATCAGCCCCAGCATTTT. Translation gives CATSDPVGGNQPQHF.

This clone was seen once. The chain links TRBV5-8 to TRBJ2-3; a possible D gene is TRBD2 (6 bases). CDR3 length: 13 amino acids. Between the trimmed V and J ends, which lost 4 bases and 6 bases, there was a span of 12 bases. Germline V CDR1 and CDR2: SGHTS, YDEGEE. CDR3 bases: TGTGCCAGCAGCCTGCGGGACTTGGATACGCAGTATTTT. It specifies CASSLRDLDTQYF.

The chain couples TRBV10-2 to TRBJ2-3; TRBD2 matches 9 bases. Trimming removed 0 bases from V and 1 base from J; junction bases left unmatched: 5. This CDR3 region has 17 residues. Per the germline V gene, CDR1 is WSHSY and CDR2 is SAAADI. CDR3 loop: CASSESRLAEGTDTQYF. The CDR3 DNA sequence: TGCGCCAGCAGTGAGTCGAGACTAGCGGAAGGCACAGATACGCAGTATTTT.

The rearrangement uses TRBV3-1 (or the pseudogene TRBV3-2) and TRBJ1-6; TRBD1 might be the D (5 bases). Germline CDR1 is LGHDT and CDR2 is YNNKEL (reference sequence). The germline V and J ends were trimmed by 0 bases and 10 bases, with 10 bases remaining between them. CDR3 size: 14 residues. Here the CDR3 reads CASSQDPRVSPLHF. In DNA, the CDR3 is TGTGCCAGCAGCCAAGACCCCAGGGTCTCACCCCTCCACTTT.

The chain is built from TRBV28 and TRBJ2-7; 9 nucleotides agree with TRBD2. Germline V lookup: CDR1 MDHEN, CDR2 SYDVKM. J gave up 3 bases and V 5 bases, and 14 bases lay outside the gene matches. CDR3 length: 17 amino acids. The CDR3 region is CASSPLDGAGGHYEQYF. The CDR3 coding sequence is TGTGCCAGCAGTCCTCTGGATGGAGCGGGAGGCCACTACGAGCAGTACTTC.

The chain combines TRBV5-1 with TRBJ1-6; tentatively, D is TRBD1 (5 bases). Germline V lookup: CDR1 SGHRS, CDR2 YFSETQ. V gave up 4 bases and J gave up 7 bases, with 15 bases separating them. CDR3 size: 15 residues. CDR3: CASSPFGGRNSPLHF. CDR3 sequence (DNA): TGCGCCAGCAGCCCCTTTGGGGGGAGGAATTCACCCCTCCACTTT.

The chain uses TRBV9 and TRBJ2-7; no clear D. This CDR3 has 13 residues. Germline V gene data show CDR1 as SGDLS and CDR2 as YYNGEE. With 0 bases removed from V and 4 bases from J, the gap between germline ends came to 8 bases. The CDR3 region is CASSVGVGYEQYF. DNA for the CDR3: TGTGCCAGCAGCGTAGGGGTCGGGTACGAGCAGTACTTC.

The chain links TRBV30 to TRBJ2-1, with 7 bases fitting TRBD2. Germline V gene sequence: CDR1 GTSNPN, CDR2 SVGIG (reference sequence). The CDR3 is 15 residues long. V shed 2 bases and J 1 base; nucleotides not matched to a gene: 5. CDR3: CAWSLPAGSYNEQFF. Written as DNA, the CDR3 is TGTGCCTGGAGTCTTCCAGCGGGATCCTACAATGAGCAGTTCTTC.

DNA of the CDR3: TGTGCCAGCAGTTACACAAACGCCCAGGGGGCGATTAGTTACAATGAGCAGTTCTTC. Translating gives CASSYTNAQGAISYNEQFF. The gene calls are TRBV6-7 and TRBJ2-1; 8 bases fit TRBD1. TRBV6-7 is flagged as an ORF with uncertain function. This CDR3 is 19 amino acids long. After removal of 2 bases from V and 4 bases from J, the junction contained 16 bases not matched to a gene.

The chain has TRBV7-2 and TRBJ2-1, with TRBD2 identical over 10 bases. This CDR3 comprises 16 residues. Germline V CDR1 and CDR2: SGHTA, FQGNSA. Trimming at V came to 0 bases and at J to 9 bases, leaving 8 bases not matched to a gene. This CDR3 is CASSLASSGGVLEQFF. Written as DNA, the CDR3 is TGTGCCAGCAGCTTAGCCTCGAGCGGGGGGGTACTTGAGCAGTTCTTC.

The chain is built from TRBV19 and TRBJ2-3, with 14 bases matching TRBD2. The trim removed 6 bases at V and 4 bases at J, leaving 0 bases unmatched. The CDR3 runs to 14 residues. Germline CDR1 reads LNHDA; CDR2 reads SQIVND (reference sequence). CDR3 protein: CASRTSGGADTQYF. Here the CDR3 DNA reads TGTGCCAGTAGGACTAGCGGGGGGGCAGATACGCAGTATTTT.

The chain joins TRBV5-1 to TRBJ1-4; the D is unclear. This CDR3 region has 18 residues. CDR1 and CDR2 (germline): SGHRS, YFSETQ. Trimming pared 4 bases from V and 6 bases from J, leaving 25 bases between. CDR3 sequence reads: CASSPRLGGLGSHEKLFF. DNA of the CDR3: TGCGCCAGCAGCCCCCGATTAGGCGGGCTCGGGAGTCATGAAAAACTGTTTTTT.

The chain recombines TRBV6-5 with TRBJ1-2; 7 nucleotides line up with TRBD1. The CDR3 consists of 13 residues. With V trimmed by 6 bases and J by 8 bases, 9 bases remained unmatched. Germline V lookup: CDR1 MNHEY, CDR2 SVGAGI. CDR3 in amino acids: CASRPIHRGGYTF. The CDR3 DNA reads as TGTGCCAGCAGACCAATCCACAGGGGCGGCTACACCTTC.